This T cell receptor (beta chain) is drawn from a study of cytomegalovirus exposure and HLA in healthy donors. Germline V lookup: CDR1 SGHRS, CDR2 YFSETQ. The V end lost 3 bases, the J end lost 8 bases, and 17 bases lay between the germline ends. CDR3 length equals 15 residues. The PCR ran on 60 Vbeta and 13 Jbeta primers. The assay was immunoSEQ multiplex PCR, and TCRdb's table has in-frame clones only and misses some. The sample holds roughly 130,000 clones, 73% seen once. The receptor's source is a woman aged 35 to 49 in good health and CMV-seronegative. This sequence joins TRBV5-1 and TRBJ1-4; D is uncertain. Sequenced sample: PBMCs. The CDR3 here is CASSSALSKTEKLFF. In nucleotides, the CDR3 is TGCGCCAGCAGCTCTGCGCTCTCGAAGACAGAAAAACTGTTTTTT.